These T cell receptor beta chains were read from a single sample in a study of cytotoxic CD8 clonotypes in ibrutinib-treated CLL. Assay used: immunoSEQ multiplex PCR; TCRdb lists only in-frame clones, some missing. The table shows 150,000 to 250,000 clones, with over 60% occurring only once. The source was PBMCs, collected after 24 months of ibrutinib treatment. Receptors originate from a human donor with chronic lymphocytic leukemia. The CDR3 runs from the conserved cysteine through the conserved F or W. D genes are given only for firm matches. Rows give clone size only sometimes, using once, few, many, or a class for an expanded clone.

abundance,j_gene,d_gene,v_gene,CDR3aa,CDR3nt
-,TRBJ2-7,TRBD2,TRBV5-6,CASSPSLAGGLEQYF,TGTGCCAGCAGCCCATCACTAGCGGGAGGGCTTGAGCAGTACTTC
-,TRBJ2-1,TRBD1,TRBV5-4,CASRNKTGASYNEQFF,TGTGCCAGCAGAAACAAGACAGGGGCCTCCTACAATGAGCAGTTCTTC
-,TRBJ2-7,TRBD1,TRBV14,CASSQVFSWDRTSSSYEQYF,TGTGCCAGCAGCCAAGTGTTCTCTTGGGACAGAACTAGTAGCTCCTACGAGCAGTACTTC
-,TRBJ1-1,-,TRBV9,CASGVSTEAFF,TGTGCCAGCGGGGTCAGCACTGAAGCTTTCTTT
-,TRBJ2-7,-,TRBV30,CAWSIGTRTGEQYF,TGTGCCTGGAGTATAGGGACGCGGACGGGCGAGCAGTACTTC
-,TRBJ2-2,-,TRBV6-4,CASSDYFTNTGELFF,TGTGCCAGCAGTGACTATTTTACCAATACCGGGGAGCTGTTTTTT
-,TRBJ1-1,-,TRBV10-1,CASSGRVTGRGDTEAFF,TGCGCCAGCAGTGGAAGGGTTACAGGCCGGGGAGACACTGAAGCTTTCTTT
-,TRBJ2-7,-,TRBV5-1,CASSMRDGTYEQYF,TGCGCCAGCAGCATGAGGGACGGGACCTACGAGCAGTACTTC
-,TRBJ2-7,-,TRBV30,CAWSVGYEQYF,TGTGCCTGGAGTGTCGGGTACGAGCAGTACTTC
few,TRBJ1-5,-,TRBV27,CASSFSWQGHQPQHF,TGTGCCAGCAGTTTCTCTTGGCAGGGCCATCAGCCCCAGCATTTT
-,TRBJ2-2,-,TRBV25-1,CASSSSGDTGELFF,TGTGCCAGCAGTTCTTCAGGGGACACCGGGGAGCTGTTTTTT
once,TRBJ2-2,TRBD2,TRBV5-6,CASSLGLAGFTGELFF,TGTGCCAGCAGCCTTGGACTAGCAGGGTTCACCGGGGAGCTGTTTTTT
few,TRBJ1-5,TRBD1,TRBV11-2,CASSLGQGSNQPQHF,TGTGCCAGCAGCTTAGGACAGGGAAGCAATCAGCCCCAGCATTTT
-,TRBJ2-5,-,TRBV20-1,CSATRETQYF,TGCAGTGCTACAAGAGAGACCCAGTACTTC
few,TRBJ2-1,-,TRBV14,CASSQLRDLTGGQFF,TGTGCCAGCAGCCAATTGCGGGACCTTACTGGGGGGCAGTTCTTC
-,TRBJ1-3,-,TRBV5-1,CASSADRPSSGNTIYF,TGCGCCAGCAGCGCAGACAGGCCGAGCTCTGGAAACACCATATATTTT
-,TRBJ2-2,-,TRBV25-1,CASSEFTEPPGELFF,TGTGCCAGCAGTGAATTTACGGAACCACCCGGGGAGCTGTTTTTT
-,TRBJ1-2,-,TRBV29-1,CSVGTGDAYGYTF,TGCAGCGTGGGGACGGGCGACGCCTATGGCTACACCTTC
-,TRBJ2-7,-,TRBV9,CASSVDPNYEQYF,TGTGCCAGCAGCGTAGATCCCAACTACGAGCAGTACTTC
-,TRBJ2-7,TRBD2,TRBV5-6,CASSLVAGAEQYF,TGTGCCAGCAGCTTGGTCGCGGGAGCTGAGCAGTACTTC
-,TRBJ1-5,-,TRBV5-5,CASSLAPRDVYPQHF,TGTGCCAGCAGCTTGGCCCCCCGGGACGTCTATCCCCAGCATTTT
-,TRBJ2-1,TRBD2,TRBV5-1,CASSSGGSNVNEQFF,TGCGCCAGCAGCTCAGGCGGGAGTAACGTGAATGAGCAGTTCTTC
once,TRBJ2-1,-,TRBV30,CACSEGIYNEQFF,TGTGCCTGCTCGGAGGGGATCTACAATGAGCAGTTCTTC
-,TRBJ1-5,-,TRBV6-5,CASSLRQNQPQHF,TGTGCCAGCAGTTTGCGACAGAATCAGCCCCAGCATTTT
-,TRBJ2-7,-,TRBV15,CATSRAGQYSYEQYF,TGTGCCACCAGCAGGGCGGGACAGTACTCCTACGAGCAGTACTTC
-,TRBJ2-5,-,TRBV28,CASEGWETQYF,TGTGCCAGCGAGGGCTGGGAGACCCAGTACTTC
few,TRBJ2-5,-,TRBV4-3,CASSQEFQETQYF,TGCGCCAGCAGCCAAGAGTTCCAAGAGACCCAGTACTTC
few,TRBJ2-7,TRBD1,TRBV19,CASSIRQGFAQYF,TGTGCCAGTAGTATCCGACAGGGATTTGCGCAGTACTTC
-,TRBJ2-3,-,TRBV6-6,CASSSRVGESTDTQYF,TGTGCCAGCAGTTCTAGGGTGGGGGAAAGCACAGATACGCAGTATTTT
many,TRBJ2-1,TRBD2,TRBV27,CASSLQAGAYNEQFF,TGTGCCAGCAGTTTACAGGCGGGAGCCTACAATGAGCAGTTCTTC
-,TRBJ2-5,-,TRBV5-4,CASSTRGSEETQYF,TGTGCCAGCAGCACAAGGGGGTCCGAAGAGACCCAGTACTTC
once,TRBJ2-7,TRBD2,TRBV5-1,CASSLGPGLAGERKGYEQYF,TGCGCCAGCAGCTTGGGTCCGGGACTAGCGGGAGAACGGAAGGGCTACGAGCAGTACTTC
-,TRBJ2-7,-,TRBV7-6,CASSLDSGSYEQYF,TGTGCCAGCAGCTTAGACAGCGGTTCCTACGAGCAGTACTTC
-,TRBJ1-6,-,TRBV6-5,CASGPPLHF,TGTGCCAGCGGTCCACCCCTCCACTTT
-,TRBJ2-7,TRBD1,TRBV5-1,CASSLRTGTGGNEQYF,TGCGCCAGCAGCTTAAGAACCGGGACAGGGGGCAACGAGCAGTACTTC
-,TRBJ2-1,-,TRBV7-2,CASRRRGFDNEQFF,TGTGCCAGCAGACGCCGGGGGTTCGACAATGAGCAGTTCTTC
-,TRBJ2-3,-,TRBV11-2,CASSLVVLGQTQYF,TGTGCCAGCAGCTTAGTTGTTTTAGGGCAAACGCAGTATTTT
-,TRBJ2-1,-,TRBV7-9,CASSLVAMGYHNEQFF,TGTGCCAGCAGCTTAGTTGCTATGGGGTACCACAATGAGCAGTTCTTC
-,TRBJ1-2,-,TRBV11-3,CASSFARGYGYTF,TGTGCCAGCAGCTTCGCTAGGGGCTATGGCTACACCTTC
-,TRBJ2-1,-,TRBV11-2,CASSLDRNNEQFF,TGTGCCAGCAGCTTAGATCGGAACAATGAGCAGTTCTTC
-,TRBJ1-5,-,TRBV19,CASSTGRDQPQHF,TGTGCCAGTAGTACAGGGAGGGATCAGCCCCAGCATTTT
-,TRBJ2-3,-,TRBV30,CAWSDAYITQYF,TGTGCCTGGAGTGACGCCTATATTACGCAGTATTTT
-,TRBJ2-1,-,TRBV5-1,CASSLVTGKYNEQFF,TGCGCCAGCAGCTTGGTGACAGGCAAGTACAATGAGCAGTTCTTC
-,TRBJ1-2,-,TRBV11-1,CASSPQTVTNYGYTF,TGTGCCAGCAGCCCCCAGACGGTGACTAACTATGGCTACACCTTC
-,TRBJ2-1,-,TRBV30,CAWRPKRPLSYNEQFF,TGTGCCTGGAGACCAAAGCGGCCCCTCTCCTACAATGAGCAGTTCTTC
-,TRBJ2-5,TRBD1,TRBV27,CASSLNRGRETQYF,TGTGCCAGCAGTTTGAACAGGGGGAGAGAGACCCAGTACTTC
-,TRBJ2-5,TRBD1,TRBV18,CASSGQGWRGLQETQYF,TGTGCCAGCTCAGGACAGGGTTGGAGGGGCCTCCAAGAGACCCAGTACTTC
-,TRBJ1-5,-,TRBV18,CASSPQPQGNQPQHF,TGTGCCAGCTCACCCCAACCACAGGGAAATCAGCCCCAGCATTTT
-,TRBJ2-7,-,TRBV30,CAWTAAYEQYF,TGTGCCTGGACTGCGGCCTACGAGCAGTACTTC
-,TRBJ2-3,-,TRBV11-3,CASSLNTDTQYF,TGTGCCAGCAGCCTCAACACAGATACGCAGTATTTT
-,TRBJ2-2,-,TRBV30,CAWSARWAAVGELFF,TGTGCCTGGAGTGCTCGGTGGGCCGCCGTTGGGGAGCTGTTTTTT
once,TRBJ2-1,-,TRBV30,CAWTDSVRGYNEQFF,TGTGCCTGGACCGACTCGGTTCGGGGGTACAATGAGCAGTTCTTC
-,TRBJ2-2,-,TRBV7-2,CASSRAGTGELFF,TGTGCCAGCAGCCGGGCAGGGACCGGGGAGCTGTTTTTT
-,TRBJ2-1,TRBD2,TRBV5-4,CASSLASGNNEQFF,TGTGCCAGCAGCCTTGCTAGCGGCAATAATGAGCAGTTCTTC